The 14 T cell receptor beta chains below were found in one sample sequenced in a study of multiple sclerosis patients with progressive multifocal leukoencephalopathy. The data were produced by immunoSEQ multiplex PCR, yet TCRdb's version contains in-frame clones alone and is incomplete. This sample has 25,000 to 30,000 clones, with approximately 90% found just once. Described time point: before natalizumab initiation. Specimen: PBMCs. The receptor source for this set is a human donor with multiple sclerosis.

The chain joins TRBV7-9 to TRBJ2-1; possible D gene TRBD1, 5 bases. The CDR3 extends over 14 amino acids. Between the trimmed V and J ends, which lost 7 bases and 5 bases, there was a span of 15 bases. Germline V gives CDR1 SEHNR, CDR2 FQNEAQ (reference sequence). The CDR3 bases are TGTGCCAGCACGATGGGGCCAGGAGACAATGAGCAGTTCTTC. Translated: CASTMGPGDNEQFF.

The chain has TRBV10-3 and TRBJ2-7; 12 bases are shared with TRBD2. The CDR3 is 16 residues long. The V segment lost 7 bases and the J segment 6 bases; nucleotides outside the gene matches: 13. Germline CDR1 and CDR2: ENHRY and SYGVKD. The CDR3 coding sequence is TGTGCCATCATAGGGGCGACTAGCGGGGGTACCTTCGAGCAGTACTTC. This sequence encodes CAIIGATSGGTFEQYF.

Only a few counts were recorded for this clone. The chain recombines TRBV4-2 with TRBJ2-7, with 8 bases aligning to TRBD2. With 4 bases clipped from V and 0 bases from J, the junction kept 5 bases outside the gene matches. The germline gives CDR1 LGHNA, CDR2 YNFKEQ. This CDR3 region has 15 residues. The chain's CDR3 is CASSLLRGASYEQYF. The CDR3 DNA is TGTGCCAGCAGCCTCTTGCGGGGGGCCTCCTACGAGCAGTACTTC.

V gene TRBV10-3 combines with J gene TRBJ1-1, with unresolved D. Trimming stripped 0 bases from V and 7 bases from J, with 9 bases between. The germline V gene has CDR1 ENHRY and CDR2 SYGVKD. There are 13 residues in the CDR3. CDR3 DNA sequence: TGTGCCATCAGTGAGTCGTCGGACCATGAAGCTTTCTTT. This gives the protein CAISESSDHEAFF.

The V and J genes are TRBV6-4 and TRBJ1-1; TRBD1 is a possible D gene (5 bases). CDR1 MRHNA and CDR2 SNTAGT come from the germline V gene. The CDR3 contains 14 residues. The V and J ends lost 2 bases and 11 bases respectively, with 18 bases between them. The CDR3 DNA follows: TGTGCCAGCAGTGACCTTCCGGGACCAAGCCCGGCTTTCTTT. Its protein product is CASSDLPGPSPAFF.

This sequence joins TRBV5-8 and TRBJ2-3; the match to TRBD1 covers 8 bases. V lost 4 bases and J lost 1; bases outside the gene matches: 8. The germline V gene encodes CDR1 SGHTS and CDR2 YDEGEE. The CDR3 is 16 residues long. For the CDR3, the DNA is TGTGCCAGCAGCGACTGGACAGGGTACGGCACAGATACGCAGTATTTT. Its translation is CASSDWTGYGTDTQYF.

The chain has TRBV5-1 and TRBJ1-1; D not certain. The CDR3 contains 14 residues. Trimming stripped 0 bases from V and 0 bases from J, with 6 bases between. Germline CDR1 and CDR2: SGHRS and YFSETQ. The CDR3 coding sequence is TGCGCCAGCAGCTTGGACAGATTGAACACTGAAGCTTTCTTT. Protein product: CASSLDRLNTEAFF.

CDR3: CASSSGIPSNEQFF. The CDR3 coding sequence is TGTGCCAGCAGCTCGGGGATACCCTCCAATGAGCAGTTCTTC. The V gene is TRBV5-4, the J gene TRBJ2-1; maybe TRBD2 (5 bases). The CDR3 is 14 residues long. CDR1 and CDR2 (germline): SGHNT, YYREEE (reference sequence). The ends were cut back, 3 bases at V and 6 bases at J, with 13 bases in the middle.

The chain combines TRBV19 with TRBJ1-1; tentatively, D is TRBD1 (6 bases). V was shortened by 5 bases and J by 3 bases, with 16 bases between the two germline ends. Looked up from germline, CDR1 is LNHDA and CDR2 is SQIVND (reference sequence). This CDR3 has 15 residues. CDR3 nucleotides: TGTGCCAGTAGTTCACACAGGGATCGGTACACTGAAGCTTTCTTT. This codes for CASSSHRDRYTEAFF. Filled out from reference TRBV19 and TRBJ1-1, the complete variable domain reads DGGITQSPKYLFRKEGQNVTLSCEQNLNHDAMYWYRQDPGQGLRLIYYSQIVNDFQKGDIAEGYSVSREKKESFPLTVTSAQKNPTAFYLCASSSHRDRYTEAFFGQGTRLTVV.

This chain links TRBV27 with TRBJ1-1; D is undetermined. Germline V CDR1 and CDR2: MNHEY, SMNVEV (reference sequence). CDR3 length equals 12 residues. V was cut by 5 bases and J by 4 bases, with 8 bases left in between. CDR3 DNA: TGTGCCAGCAGTCGTTGGGGCACTGAAGCTTTCTTT. Its protein is CASSRWGTEAFF.

The genes are TRBV6-9 and TRBJ2-5; D is uncertain. This CDR3 has 19 amino acids. Germline lookup yields CDR1 MNHGY and CDR2 SVAAGI. The V gene lost 8 bases and the J gene lost 6 bases, with 34 bases spanning the gap. The CDR3: CASLSILETVGLLGKTQYF. As DNA, the CDR3 is TGTGCCAGCTTATCTATCTTAGAGACGGTCGGGCTGCTGGGAAAGACCCAGTACTTC.

This chain joins TRBV2 and TRBJ2-1; 14 bases fit TRBD2. This CDR3 contains 14 residues. After removal of 6 bases from V and 7 bases from J, the junction contained 2 bases not matched to a gene. Germline V CDR1 and CDR2: SNHLY, FYNNEI. CDR3 residues: CASRRTSGGNEQFF. For the CDR3, the DNA is TGTGCCAGCAGGAGGACTAGCGGGGGGAATGAGCAGTTCTTC.

The V call is TRBV6-1, the J call TRBJ1-1; D unclear. Per the germline V gene, CDR1 is MNHNS and CDR2 is SASEGT. With 1 base removed from V and 1 base from J, the gap between germline ends came to 4 bases. This CDR3 spans 13 amino acids. The CDR3 here is CASSEGWNTEAFF. The CDR3 bases are TGTGCCAGCAGTGAAGGGTGGAACACTGAAGCTTTCTTT.

The chain is built from TRBV4-2 and TRBJ2-3; D may correspond to TRBD1 or TRBD2 (7 bases each). V was clipped by 10 bases and J by 7 bases, with 21 bases between them. Germline-derived CDR1 and CDR2 are LGHNA and YNFKEQ. This CDR3 has 14 residues. CDR3 region: CAISRGGDGNTQYF. The CDR3 DNA sequence: TGTGCCATAAGCAGGGGGGGGGATGGGAATACGCAGTATTTT.